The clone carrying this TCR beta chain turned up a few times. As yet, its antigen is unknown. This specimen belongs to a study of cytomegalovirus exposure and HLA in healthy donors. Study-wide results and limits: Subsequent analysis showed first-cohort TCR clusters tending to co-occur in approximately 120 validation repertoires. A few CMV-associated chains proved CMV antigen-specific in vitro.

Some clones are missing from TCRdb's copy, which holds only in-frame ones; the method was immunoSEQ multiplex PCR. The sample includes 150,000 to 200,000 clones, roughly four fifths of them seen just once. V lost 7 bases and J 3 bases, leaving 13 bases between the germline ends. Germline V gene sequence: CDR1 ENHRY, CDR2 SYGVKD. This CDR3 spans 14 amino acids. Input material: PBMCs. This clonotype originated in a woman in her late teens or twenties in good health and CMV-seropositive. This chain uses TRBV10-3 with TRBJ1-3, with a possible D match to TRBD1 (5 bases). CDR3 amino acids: CAIKEQEFGNTIYF. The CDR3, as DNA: TGTGCCATCAAGGAACAGGAGTTTGGAAACACCATATATTTT.